The 13 T cell receptor beta chains given below trace back to one sample, sequenced in a study of CXCR3-negative and CXCR3-positive naive CD8 T cells. Study-wide results and limits: Naive cells positive for CXCR3 carried more hydrophobic TRB CDR3s than CXCR3-negative ones.

UMI-labeled 5' RACE TRB cDNA libraries were prepared from the cells. TCRdb reprocessed the 5' RACE reads and keeps a single row for each CDR3 protein, giving no DNA. The sample features over 150,000 distinct CDR3 sequences, with approximately 0.46% in its top ten. These receptors' antigens are unknown. Material: naive CXCR3+ CD8+ T cells from blood. Subset noted: CD45RO-CCR7+CD27+CD95- naive CD8+ T cells expressing CXCR3 (TNR3+). The receptors here all came from a human donor in good health. Some clones in this sample may be carry-over from other donors' samples.

The V gene is TRBV7-6, the J gene TRBJ2-1; the D call from TCRdb, TRBD2, cannot be confirmed without DNA. Looked up from germline, CDR1 is SGHVS and CDR2 is FNYEAQ. This CDR3 is 17 amino acids long. CDR3 protein: CASSLANRLAGTNEQFF. Full variable domain (missing parts from reference TRBV7-6 and TRBJ2-1): GAGVSQSPRYKVTKRGQDVALRCDPISGHVSLYWYRQALGQGPEFLTYFNYEAQQDKSGLPNDRFSAERPEGSISTLTIQRTEQRDSAMYRCASSLANRLAGTNEQFFGPGTRLTVL.

V and J are TRBV20-1 and TRBJ2-1; TCRdb's D call, TRBD2, is unchecked because there is no DNA. This CDR3 has 18 amino acids. Germline-derived CDR1 and CDR2 are DFQATT and SNEGSKA (reference sequence). Here the CDR3 reads CSARTSGGPLSSYNEQFF.

V usage is TRBV2 and J usage is TRBJ2-1; there is no DNA to check the TCRdb D call of TRBD2. The CDR3 totals 12 residues. CDR1 SNHLY and CDR2 FYNNEI come from the germline V gene. CDR3 protein: CASSLRANEQFF.

V and J are TRBV7-8 and TRBJ2-3. The CDR3 extends over 12 amino acids. The germline V gene has CDR1 SGHVS and CDR2 FQNEAQ. Here the CDR3 reads CASKLRSDTQYF.

The rearrangement uses TRBV7-3 and TRBJ2-5. Germline loops: CDR1 SGHTA, CDR2 FQGTGA. The CDR3 is 13 amino acids. CDR3 in amino acids: CASSPHDMETQYF. The full variable domain, its missing parts supplied by reference TRBV7-3 and TRBJ2-5, is GAGVSQTPSNKVTEKGKYVELRCDPISGHTALYWYRQSLGQGPEFLIYFQGTGAADDSGLPNDRFFAVRPEGSVSTLKIQRTERGDSAVYLCASSPHDMETQYFGPGTRLLVL.

The chain joins TRBV5-1 to TRBJ2-1; TCRdb indicates TRBD2, and absent DNA this call remains unverified. The CDR3 is 14 residues long. CDR1 is SGHRS, CDR2 YFSETQ, per germline. CDR3: CASTHCLAGNEQFF.

The rearrangement joins TRBV7-9 to TRBJ1-4; TCRdb reports TRBD1, a call that lacks DNA to check it against. Germline CDR1 SEHNR, CDR2 FQNEAQ (reference sequence). This CDR3 is built from 16 residues. This chain's CDR3 is CASSRTGLATNEKLFF.

The V call is TRBV7-3, the J call TRBJ2-1; TCRdb calls TRBD1, which cannot be checked without DNA. In germline, CDR1 is SGHTA, CDR2 FQGTGA. The CDR3 runs to 15 residues. CDR3 region: CASSSGPSSYNEQFF.

Considering frequency, this clonotype is medium-sized. The CDR3 region is CASSLLSGVQETQYF. The chain is built from TRBV28 and TRBJ2-5. Germline V gene data show CDR1 as MDHEN and CDR2 as SYDVKM. The CDR3 has 15 amino acids.

The V and J genes are TRBV5-1 and TRBJ2-2; TCRdb gives TRBD1 as the D gene, but with no DNA this cannot be confirmed. The CDR3 consists of 18 residues. Germline V gives CDR1 SGHRS, CDR2 YFSETQ. The CDR3 loop reads CASSLAPTTGYYTGELFF.

The chain carries TRBV12-5 and TRBJ1-1; checking the TCRdb D call of TRBD1 is not possible without DNA. Germline-derived CDR1 and CDR2 are LGHNT and FRNRAP. The length of the CDR3 is 14 residues. Here the CDR3 reads CASGLWGWNTEAFF.

The rearrangement links TRBV5-1 to TRBJ1-1. CDR1 is SGHRS and CDR2 is YFSETQ in the germline V gene. There are 12 residues in the CDR3. CDR3 in amino acids: CASRGLNTEAFF.

V and J are TRBV4-3 and TRBJ1-1. From germline, CDR1 is LGHNA and CDR2 YSLEER. The CDR3 loop spans 14 amino acids. The CDR3 protein is CASSQDWENTEAFF.